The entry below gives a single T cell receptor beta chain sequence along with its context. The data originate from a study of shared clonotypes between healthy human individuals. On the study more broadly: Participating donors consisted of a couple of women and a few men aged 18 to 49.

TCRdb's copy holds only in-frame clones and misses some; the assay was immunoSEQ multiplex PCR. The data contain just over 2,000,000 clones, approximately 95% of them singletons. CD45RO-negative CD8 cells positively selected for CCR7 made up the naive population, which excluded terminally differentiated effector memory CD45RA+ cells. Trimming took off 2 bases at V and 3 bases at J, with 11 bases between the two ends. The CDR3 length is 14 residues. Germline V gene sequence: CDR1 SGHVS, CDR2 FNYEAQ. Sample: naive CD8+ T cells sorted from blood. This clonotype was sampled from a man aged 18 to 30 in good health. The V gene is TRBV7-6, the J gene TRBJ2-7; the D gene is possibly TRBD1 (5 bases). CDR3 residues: CASSLRLTDYEQYF. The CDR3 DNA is TGTGCCAGCAGCTTACGTCTGACAGACTACGAGCAGTACTTC.